A single sample gave rise to the 24 T cell receptor beta chains below, sequenced in a study of blood T cells in healthy people across ages. Using a J-beta primer mix together with a sample-barcoded 5' primer, a second PCR was run for about 6 to 11 cycles. Each CDR3 protein is one row after TCRdb ran MiXCR on the 5' RACE reads. This sample has around 700,000 distinct CDR3 sequences, with just under 25% found just once. These data also formed part of another study, on T cells of mothers and their children.

Sequencing input: blood. The receptors come from a boy younger than 18 in good health.

The gene calls are TRBV11-2 and TRBJ2-2; D might be TRBD1 (6 bases). Germline assignment: CDR1 SGHAT and CDR2 FQNNGV. The length of the CDR3 is 15 residues. V was shortened by 2 bases and J by 7 bases, with 14 bases between the two germline ends. In DNA form, the CDR3 reads TGTGCCAGCAGCTTACTGCAGGGGAAGGGCGGGGAGCTGTTTTTT. Translated: CASSLLQGKGGELFF.

The chain couples TRBV5-1 to TRBJ2-3; 7 positions agree with TRBD2. CDR3 size: 14 residues. The V segment lost 4 bases and the J segment 6 bases; nucleotides outside the gene matches: 8. CDR1 is SGHRS and CDR2 is YFSETQ in the germline V gene. DNA of the CDR3: TGCGCCAGCAGCCAAATAGCGGGTGTCGATACGCAGTATTTT. The encoded protein is CASSQIAGVDTQYF.

V usage is TRBV4-3 and J usage is TRBJ1-2; D may be TRBD1 (5 bases). CDR3 size: 15 residues. The V and J ends lost 0 bases and 2 bases respectively, with 10 bases between them. CDR1 is LGHNA and CDR2 is YSLEER in the germline V gene. The CDR3, as DNA: TGCGCCAGCAGCCAAGACCCGGGGCTAAACTATGGCTACACCTTC. Amino acids: CASSQDPGLNYGYTF.

The gene calls are TRBV7-2 and TRBJ2-7; TRBD2 matches at 8 bases. The V and J ends lost 2 bases and 3 bases, in that order; junction bases with no gene match: 6. In germline, CDR1 is SGHTA, CDR2 FQGNSA. This CDR3 spans 15 amino acids. The CDR3: CASSLSVGLVYEQYF. DNA for the CDR3: TGTGCCAGCAGCTTATCGGTGGGACTAGTCTACGAGCAGTACTTC.

The V call is TRBV25-1, the J call TRBJ2-6; D gene ambiguous. Per germline, CDR1 MGHDK and CDR2 SYGVNS. This CDR3 is 15 amino acids long. Trimming cost V 1 base and J 0 bases, with 4 bases left between them. CDR3 protein: CASSEWISGANVLTF. CDR3 in DNA: TGTGCCAGCAGTGAATGGATCTCTGGGGCCAACGTCCTGACTTTC.

CDR3 in amino acids: CASSLGVAAYNEQFF. In DNA, the CDR3 is TGCGCCAGCAGCTTGGGAGTAGCGGCATACAATGAGCAGTTCTTC. The chain employs TRBV5-1 and TRBJ2-1; D perhaps matches TRBD2 (6 bases). The CDR3 is 15 residues long. The V end lost 0 bases, the J end lost 4 bases, and 11 bases lay between the germline ends. In germline, CDR1 is SGHRS, CDR2 YFSETQ.

This rearrangement joins TRBV5-1 to TRBJ2-3; TRBD2 agrees at 8 bases. CDR3 length: 14 residues. The junction had 5 bases not matched to a gene; V was cut back by 5 bases and J by 3 bases. Germline V gene data show CDR1 as SGHRS and CDR2 as YFSETQ. The chain's CDR3 is CASRPGLETDTQYF. The CDR3 nucleotides read TGCGCCAGCAGACCGGGACTAGAAACAGATACGCAGTATTTT.

The gene calls are TRBV7-9 and TRBJ2-1, with 13 nucleotides matching TRBD2. CDR1 is SEHNR, CDR2 FQNEAQ, per germline (reference sequence). This CDR3 spans 18 amino acids. V gave up 0 bases and J gave up 10 bases; unmatched junction bases: 12. DNA of the CDR3: TGTGCCAGCAGCTTAGCAGGACTAGCGGGAGAGTTTACGGGGGAGCAGTTCTTC. Amino acid sequence: CASSLAGLAGEFTGEQFF.

The V call is TRBV29-1, the J call TRBJ2-7; D remains ambiguous. V gave up 4 bases and J gave up 3 bases, with 4 bases separating them. Germline V gives CDR1 SQVTM, CDR2 ANQGSEA. This CDR3 is built from 10 residues. The CDR3: CSVVSYEQYF. In nucleotides, the CDR3 is TGCAGCGTTGTTAGCTACGAGCAGTACTTC.

This clonotype was observed a single time. Its ends do not fully match the called genes, so a read error is possible. The chain employs TRBV2 and TRBJ2-1; D unresolved. The germline CDR1 and CDR2 sequences are SNHLY and FYNNEI. CDR3 size: 15 residues. The CDR3 here is CASSVNPDSHNEQFF. The CDR3 nucleotides read TGTGCCAGCAGCGTAAATCCTGACTCCCACAATGAGCAGTTCTTC.

A single count supports this clonotype. This chain joins TRBV20-1 and TRBJ1-1; D is unresolved. V lost 0 bases and J lost 0, with 8 bases in between. CDR3 length: 14 residues. The germline V gene has CDR1 DFQATT and CDR2 SNEGSKA (reference sequence). The CDR3 sequence is CSARDPAMNTEAFF. The CDR3 coding sequence is TGCAGTGCTAGAGATCCAGCGATGAACACTGAAGCTTTCTTT.

This clonotype has just a few counts. The chain carries TRBV3-1 and TRBJ2-5; D might be TRBD2 (5 bases). This CDR3 has 13 amino acids. Germline loops: CDR1 LGHDT, CDR2 YNNKEL (reference sequence). V lost 3 bases to trimming and J lost 7 bases, with 12 bases between them. CDR3 bases: TGTGCCAGCAGCCAGAGGGTCTCTGGGACCCAGTACTTC. It yields the protein CASSQRVSGTQYF.

This clonotype was counted only a few times. The gene calls are TRBV5-1 and TRBJ2-7, with D tentatively TRBD2 (6 bases). Germline V CDR1 and CDR2: SGHRS, YFSETQ. Trimming took 4 bases from V and 3 from J, leaving 14 bases between them. The CDR3 extends over 14 amino acids. CDR3 sequence (DNA): TGCGCCAGCAGCCCTAGCGACTTGAACTACGAGCAGTACTTC. It translates to CASSPSDLNYEQYF.

The V and J genes are TRBV11-2 and TRBJ1-2; D remains ambiguous. The CDR3 extends over 13 amino acids. Looked up from germline, CDR1 is SGHAT and CDR2 is FQNNGV. Trimming left V 4 bases short and J 5 bases short, with 11 bases between. The chain's CDR3 is CASSSPWVYGYTF. For the CDR3, the DNA is TGTGCCAGCAGCTCCCCGTGGGTGTATGGCTACACCTTC.

This chain joins TRBV7-2 and TRBJ1-5; D ambiguous. From germline, CDR1 is SGHTA and CDR2 FQGNSA. The CDR3 length is 15 residues. With 2 bases removed from V and 4 bases from J, the gap between germline ends came to 12 bases. The CDR3 reads CASSLKWQANQPQHF. In DNA form, the CDR3 reads TGTGCCAGCAGCTTAAAGTGGCAGGCAAATCAGCCCCAGCATTTT.

Only a few counts were recorded for this clonotype. The V call is TRBV24-1, the J call TRBJ1-2; tentatively, D is TRBD1 (5 bases). V lost 4 bases and J lost 9, with 17 bases in between. Germline lookup yields CDR1 KGHDR and CDR2 SFDVKD. The CDR3 sequence is 14 residues long. In DNA, the CDR3 is TGTGCCACCAGTGAACGGGGACCGCAGATGCGCTACACCTTC. Translated, it gives CATSERGPQMRYTF.

Concerning this clonotype: Mismatch with germline at one junction end may stem from a read error. The rearrangement links TRBV5-1 to TRBJ2-1; 9 bases agree with TRBD1. This CDR3 has 15 residues. Germline V gene sequence: CDR1 SGHRS, CDR2 YFSETQ. CDR3 in DNA: TGCGCCTGCAGCTTGGTAGGGACAGGGTTGGATGAGCAGTTCTTC. Residues: CACSLVGTGLDEQFF. The full variable domain, with the rest looked up from reference TRBV5-1 and TRBJ2-1, is KAGVTQTPRYLIKTRGQQVTLSCSPISGHRSVSWYQQTPGQGLQFLFEYFSETQRNKGNFPGRFSGRQFSNSRSEMNVSTLELGDSALYLCACSLVGTGLDEQFFGPGTRLTVL.

The chain employs TRBV10-3 and TRBJ2-5; no reliable D call. The DNA end favors TRBJ2-7, so the J call may be wrong. The CDR3 runs to 11 residues. CDR1 is ENHRY, CDR2 SYGVKD, per germline. The CDR3 loop is CAISLWDEQYF. The CDR3 bases are TGTGCCATCAGTCTGTGGGACGAGCAGTACTTC.

Details on this clonotype: The conserved final phenylalanine or tryptophan is absent from the CDR3, which likely points to a read error. The rearrangement joins TRBV15 to TRBJ2-5, with D perhaps matching TRBD1 or TRBD2 (5 bases each). The better agreement between TRBJ2-7 and the DNA end casts doubt on the J call. The germline gives CDR1 LNHNV, CDR2 YYDKDF (reference sequence). There are 12 residues in the CDR3. The CDR3 loop is CATGDLAYEQYL. For the CDR3, the DNA is TGTGCCACCGGGGACCTTGCCTACGAGCAGTACCTC.

This clonotype was recorded a few times. The gene calls are TRBV2 and TRBJ1-2; the D is unclear. Trimming stripped 3 bases from V and 3 bases from J, with 5 bases between. The CDR3 has 12 amino acids. Germline-derived CDR1 and CDR2 are SNHLY and FYNNEI. In DNA, the CDR3 is TGTGCCAGCAGTGACCCATACTATGGCTACACCTTC. Protein: CASSDPYYGYTF.

Remarks on this clonotype: The junction differs from germline at one of its ends, possibly a read error. The rearrangement joins TRBV6-1 to TRBJ1-5; no firm D call. CDR3 length: 14 residues. Germline-derived CDR1 and CDR2 are MNHNS and SASEGT. The CDR3 region is CASREGRASQPQHF. CDR3 coding DNA: TGTGCCAGCAGAGAAGGGCGGGCAAGTCAGCCCCAGCATTTT.

This clonotype has a handful of counts. The chain uses TRBV27 and TRBJ1-1; no clear D gene. V gave up 2 bases and J gave up 1 base, with 8 bases separating them. The CDR3 sequence is 14 residues long. Germline-derived CDR1 and CDR2 are MNHEY and SMNVEV (reference sequence). In DNA form, the CDR3 reads TGTGCCAGCAGTTTACAGGAGTCGAACACTGAAGCTTTCTTT. Protein: CASSLQESNTEAFF.

The rearrangement links TRBV3-1 to TRBJ2-7; 13 nucleotides match TRBD2. Germline V gene sequence: CDR1 LGHDT, CDR2 YNNKEL (reference sequence). Germline trimming cut 5 bases from V and 4 bases from J; bases unmatched to any gene: 8. The CDR3 is 16 amino acids. CDR3 sequence: CASSLGLAGRRYEQYF. The CDR3 region has the DNA TGTGCCAGCAGCTTGGGACTAGCGGGACGCAGATACGAGCAGTACTTC.

The V and J genes are TRBV5-1 and TRBJ2-5; no clear D gene. The germline V gene has CDR1 SGHRS and CDR2 YFSETQ. There are 14 residues in the CDR3. The ends were cut back, 0 bases at V and 0 bases at J, with 6 bases in the middle. The CDR3, as DNA: TGCGCCAGCAGCTTGGAAGAATACCAAGAGACCCAGTACTTC. Translating gives CASSLEEYQETQYF.